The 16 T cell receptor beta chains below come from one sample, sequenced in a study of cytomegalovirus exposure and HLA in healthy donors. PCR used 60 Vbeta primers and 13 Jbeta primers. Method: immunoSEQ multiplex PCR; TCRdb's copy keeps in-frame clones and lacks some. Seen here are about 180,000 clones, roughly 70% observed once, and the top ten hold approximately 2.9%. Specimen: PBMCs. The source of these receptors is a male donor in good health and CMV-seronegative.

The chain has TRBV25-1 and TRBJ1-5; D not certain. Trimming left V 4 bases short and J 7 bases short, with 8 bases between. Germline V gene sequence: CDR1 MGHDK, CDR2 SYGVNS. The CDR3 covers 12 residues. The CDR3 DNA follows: TGTGCCAGCAGTGTGAATGGCCAGCCCCAGCATTTT. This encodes CASSVNGQPQHF.

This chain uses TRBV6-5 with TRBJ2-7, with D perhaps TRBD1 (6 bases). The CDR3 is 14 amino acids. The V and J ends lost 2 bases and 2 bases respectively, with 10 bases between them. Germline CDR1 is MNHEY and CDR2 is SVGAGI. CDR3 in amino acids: CASSYRQVPYEQYF. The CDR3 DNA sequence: TGTGCCAGCAGTTACAGACAGGTGCCCTACGAGCAGTACTTC.

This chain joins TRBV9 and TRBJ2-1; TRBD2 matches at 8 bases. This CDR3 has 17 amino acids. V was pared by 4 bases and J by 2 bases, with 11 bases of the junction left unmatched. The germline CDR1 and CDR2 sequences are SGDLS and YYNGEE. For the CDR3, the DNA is TGTGCCAGCAGCCGACTACTTACTAGCGGCGCCTACAATGAGCAGTTCTTC. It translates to CASSRLLTSGAYNEQFF.

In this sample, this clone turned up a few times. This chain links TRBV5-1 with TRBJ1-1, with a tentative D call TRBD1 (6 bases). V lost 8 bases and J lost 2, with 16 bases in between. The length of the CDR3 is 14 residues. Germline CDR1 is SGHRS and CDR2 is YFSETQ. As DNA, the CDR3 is TGCGCCAGGGGCGCCGGGGGGCCTAACACTGAAGCTTTCTTT. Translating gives CARGAGGPNTEAFF.

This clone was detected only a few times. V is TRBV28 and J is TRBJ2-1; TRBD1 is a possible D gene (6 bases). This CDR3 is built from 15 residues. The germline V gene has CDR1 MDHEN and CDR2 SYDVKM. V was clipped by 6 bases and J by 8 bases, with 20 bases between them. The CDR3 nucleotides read TGTGCCAGCAGCGTCAGCGGCAGGGGAGTAGATGAGCAGTTCTTC. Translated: CASSVSGRGVDEQFF.

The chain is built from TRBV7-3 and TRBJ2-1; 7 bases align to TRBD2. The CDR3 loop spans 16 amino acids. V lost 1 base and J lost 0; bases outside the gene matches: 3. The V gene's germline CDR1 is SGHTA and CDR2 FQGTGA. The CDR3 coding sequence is TGTGCCAGCAGCTTAATCGGCGGGAGCTCCTACAATGAGCAGTTCTTC. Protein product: CASSLIGGSSYNEQFF.

The CDR3, as DNA: TGCGCCAGCAGCTTGTTCGGTGGGAGTGCCAACGTCCTGACTTTC. Translation: CASSLFGGSANVLTF. The chain has TRBV5-1 and TRBJ2-6, with TRBD2 as a possible D gene (5 bases). Germline V CDR1 and CDR2: SGHRS, YFSETQ. V was shortened by 1 base and J by 7 bases, with 12 bases between the two germline ends. The CDR3 totals 15 residues.

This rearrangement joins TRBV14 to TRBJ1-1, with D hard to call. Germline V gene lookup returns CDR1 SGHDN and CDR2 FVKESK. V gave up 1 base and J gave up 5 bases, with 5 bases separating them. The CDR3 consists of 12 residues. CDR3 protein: CASSQVMTEAFF. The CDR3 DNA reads TGTGCCAGCAGCCAAGTAATGACTGAAGCTTTCTTT.

The CDR3 is CASSPPGGRGYTF. The DNA of the CDR3 is TGTGCCAGCTCACCTCCGGGGGGGCGCGGCTACACCTTC. This sequence joins TRBV18 and TRBJ1-2, with D maybe TRBD1 (6 bases). Looked up from germline, CDR1 is KGHSH and CDR2 is LQKENI. The V end lost 3 bases, the J end lost 8 bases, and 13 bases lay between the germline ends. The CDR3 totals 13 residues.

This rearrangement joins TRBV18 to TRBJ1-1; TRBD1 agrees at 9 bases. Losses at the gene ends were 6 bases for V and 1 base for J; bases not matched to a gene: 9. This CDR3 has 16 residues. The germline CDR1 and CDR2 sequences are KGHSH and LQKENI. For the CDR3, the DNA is TGTGCCAGCTCTCTCGGACAGGGGAAAACGAACACTGAAGCTTTCTTT. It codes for CASSLGQGKTNTEAFF.

DNA for the CDR3: TGTGCCAGCAGCTCGACTGGCGGGATGTACGAGCAGTACTTC. Protein product: CASSSTGGMYEQYF. V and J are TRBV7-9 and TRBJ2-7, with D possibly TRBD2 on 6 matching bases. This CDR3 spans 14 amino acids. The V end was cut by 4 bases, the J end by 4 bases, with 14 bases between. CDR1 and CDR2 (germline): SEHNR, FQNEAQ (reference sequence).

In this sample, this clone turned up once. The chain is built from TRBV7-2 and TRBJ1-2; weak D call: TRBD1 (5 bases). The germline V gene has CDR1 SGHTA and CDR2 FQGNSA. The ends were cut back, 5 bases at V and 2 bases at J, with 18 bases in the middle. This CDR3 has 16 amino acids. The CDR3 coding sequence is TGTGCCAGCAGCCCCCTGACTCTACGGGGGAACTATGGCTACACCTTC. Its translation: CASSPLTLRGNYGYTF.

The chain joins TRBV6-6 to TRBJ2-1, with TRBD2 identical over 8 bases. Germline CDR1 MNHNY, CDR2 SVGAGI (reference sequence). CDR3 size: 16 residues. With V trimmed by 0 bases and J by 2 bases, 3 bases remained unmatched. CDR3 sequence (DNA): TGTGCCAGCAGTTACTCACTAGCGGTGCCCTACAATGAGCAGTTCTTC. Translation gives CASSYSLAVPYNEQFF.

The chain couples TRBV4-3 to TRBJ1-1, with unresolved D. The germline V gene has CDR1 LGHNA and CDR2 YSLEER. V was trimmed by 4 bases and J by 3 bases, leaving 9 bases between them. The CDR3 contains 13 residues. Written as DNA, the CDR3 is TGCGCCAGCAGCCCCGACGGAGACACTGAAGCTTTCTTT. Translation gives CASSPDGDTEAFF.

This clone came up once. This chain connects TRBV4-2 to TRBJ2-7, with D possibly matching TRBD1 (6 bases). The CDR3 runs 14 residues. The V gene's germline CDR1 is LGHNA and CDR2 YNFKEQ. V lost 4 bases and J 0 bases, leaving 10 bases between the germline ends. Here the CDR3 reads CASSRDKSSYEQYF. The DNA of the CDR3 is TGTGCCAGCAGCCGGGACAAGAGCTCCTACGAGCAGTACTTC.

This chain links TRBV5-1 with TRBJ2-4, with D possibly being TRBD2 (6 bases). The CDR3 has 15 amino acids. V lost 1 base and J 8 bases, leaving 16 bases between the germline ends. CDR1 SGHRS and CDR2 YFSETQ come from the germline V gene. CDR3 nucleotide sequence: TGCGCCAGCAGCTTGCGGCCTAGCGATAAGGACATTCAGTACTTC. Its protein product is CASSLRPSDKDIQYF.